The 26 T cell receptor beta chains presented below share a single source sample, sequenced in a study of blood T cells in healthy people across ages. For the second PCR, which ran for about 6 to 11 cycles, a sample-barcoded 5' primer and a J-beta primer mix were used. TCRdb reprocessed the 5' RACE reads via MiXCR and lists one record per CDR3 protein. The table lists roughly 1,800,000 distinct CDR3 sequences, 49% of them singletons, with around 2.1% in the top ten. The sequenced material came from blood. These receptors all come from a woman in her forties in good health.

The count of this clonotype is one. The CDR3 here is CASSHRVENQPQHF. CDR3 coding DNA: TGTGCCAGCAGTCACAGGGTCGAGAATCAGCCCCAGCATTTT. The chain is built from TRBV28 and TRBJ1-5; TRBD1 is a possible D gene (6 bases). Per germline, CDR1 MDHEN and CDR2 SYDVKM. The V end was cut by 5 bases, the J end by 4 bases, with 12 bases between. The CDR3 has 14 residues.

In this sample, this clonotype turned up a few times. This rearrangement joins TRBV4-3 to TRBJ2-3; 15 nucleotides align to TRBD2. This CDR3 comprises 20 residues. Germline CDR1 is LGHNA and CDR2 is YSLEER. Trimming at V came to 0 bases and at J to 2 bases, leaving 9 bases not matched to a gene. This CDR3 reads CASSQEGTGTSGGYTDTQYF. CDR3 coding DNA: TGCGCCAGCAGCCAAGAGGGGACCGGGACTAGCGGGGGGTACACAGATACGCAGTATTTT.

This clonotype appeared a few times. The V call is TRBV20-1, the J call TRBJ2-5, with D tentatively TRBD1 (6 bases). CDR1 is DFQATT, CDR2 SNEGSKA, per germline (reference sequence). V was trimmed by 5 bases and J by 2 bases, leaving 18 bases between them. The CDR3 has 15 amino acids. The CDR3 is CSAGNRDLRQETQYF. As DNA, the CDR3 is TGCAGTGCTGGAAACAGGGACCTTCGGCAAGAGACCCAGTACTTC.

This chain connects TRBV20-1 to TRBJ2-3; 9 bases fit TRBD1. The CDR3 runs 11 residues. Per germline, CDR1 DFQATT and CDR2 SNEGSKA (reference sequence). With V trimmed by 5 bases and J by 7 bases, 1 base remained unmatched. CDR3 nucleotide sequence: TGCAGTGCTGGGACAGGGAATACGCAGTATTTT. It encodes CSAGTGNTQYF.

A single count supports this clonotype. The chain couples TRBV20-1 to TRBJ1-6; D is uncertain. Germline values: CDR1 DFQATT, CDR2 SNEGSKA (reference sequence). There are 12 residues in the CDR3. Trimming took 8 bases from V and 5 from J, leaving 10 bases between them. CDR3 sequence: CSWTDNNSPLHF. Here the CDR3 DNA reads TGCAGTTGGACCGATAATAATTCACCCCTCCACTTT.

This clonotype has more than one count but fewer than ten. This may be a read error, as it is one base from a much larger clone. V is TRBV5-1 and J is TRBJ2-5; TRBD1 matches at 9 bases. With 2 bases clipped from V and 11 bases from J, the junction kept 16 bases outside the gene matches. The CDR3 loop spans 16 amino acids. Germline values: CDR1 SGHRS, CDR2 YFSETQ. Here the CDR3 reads CASSFTGTGLYNEQYF. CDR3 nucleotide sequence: TGCGCCAGCAGCTTTACAGGGACAGGGCTTTACAATGAGCAGTACTTC.

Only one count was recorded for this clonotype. The CDR3 nucleotides read TGTGCCAGCAGCGTTCTTCAACCTGGGGCCAACGTCCTGACTTTC. It encodes CASSVLQPGANVLTF. The J gene is TRBJ2-6, the V gene TRBV9; unclear D gene. The CDR3 sequence is 15 residues long. Germline CDR1 SGDLS, CDR2 YYNGEE. The V end lost 2 bases, the J end lost 2 bases, and 8 bases lay between the germline ends.

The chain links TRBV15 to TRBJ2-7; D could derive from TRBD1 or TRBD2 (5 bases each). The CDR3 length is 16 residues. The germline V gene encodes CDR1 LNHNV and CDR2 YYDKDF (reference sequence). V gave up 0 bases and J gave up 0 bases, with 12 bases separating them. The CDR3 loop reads CATSRDGGPDSYEQYF. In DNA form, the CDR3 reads TGTGCCACCAGCAGAGATGGGGGACCGGACTCCTACGAGCAGTACTTC.

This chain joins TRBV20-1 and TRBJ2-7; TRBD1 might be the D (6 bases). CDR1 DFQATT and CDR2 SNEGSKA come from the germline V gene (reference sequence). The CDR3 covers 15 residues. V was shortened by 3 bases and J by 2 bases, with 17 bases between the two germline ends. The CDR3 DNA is TGCAGTGCTAGGCCCGGGACACGTTCGCCCTACGAGCAGTACTTC. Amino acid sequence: CSARPGTRSPYEQYF.

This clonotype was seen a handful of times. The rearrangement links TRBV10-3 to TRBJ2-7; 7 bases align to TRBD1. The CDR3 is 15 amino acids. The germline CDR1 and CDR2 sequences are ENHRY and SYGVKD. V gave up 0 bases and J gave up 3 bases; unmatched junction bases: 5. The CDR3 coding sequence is TGTGCCATCAGTGAGTCTGGGACAGCCCTCTACGAGCAGTACTTC. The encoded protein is CAISESGTALYEQYF.

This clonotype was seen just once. Here the CDR3 DNA reads TGCAGTGCTAGAGGCCGGACTAGCGGGGAGCAGTACTTC. This codes for CSARGRTSGEQYF. The chain is built from TRBV20-1 and TRBJ2-4; 12 nucleotides agree with TRBD2. The germline gives CDR1 DFQATT, CDR2 SNEGSKA (reference sequence). The CDR3 totals 13 residues. The J segment lost 13 bases and the V segment lost 1 base, leaving 5 bases of the junction unmatched.

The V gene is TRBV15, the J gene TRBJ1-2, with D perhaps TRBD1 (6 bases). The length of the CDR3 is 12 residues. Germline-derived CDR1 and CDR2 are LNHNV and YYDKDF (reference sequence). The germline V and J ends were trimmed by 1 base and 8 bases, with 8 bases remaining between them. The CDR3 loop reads CATSRVGTGYTF. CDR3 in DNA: TGTGCCACCAGCAGAGTGGGGACAGGCTACACCTTC.

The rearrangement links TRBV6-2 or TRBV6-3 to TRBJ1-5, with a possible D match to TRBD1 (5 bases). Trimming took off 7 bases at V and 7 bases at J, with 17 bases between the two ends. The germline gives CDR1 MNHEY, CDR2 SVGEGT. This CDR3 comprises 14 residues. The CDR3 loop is CASKDTQGRQPQHF. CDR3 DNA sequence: TGTGCCAGCAAAGATACCCAGGGTAGACAGCCCCAGCATTTT.

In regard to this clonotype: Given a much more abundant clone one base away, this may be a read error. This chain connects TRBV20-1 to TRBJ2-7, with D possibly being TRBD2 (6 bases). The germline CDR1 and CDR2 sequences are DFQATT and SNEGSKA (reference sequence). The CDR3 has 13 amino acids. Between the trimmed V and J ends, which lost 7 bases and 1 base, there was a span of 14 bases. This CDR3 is CSVHSDYSYEQYF. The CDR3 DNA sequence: TGCAGTGTCCACTCGGACTATTCCTACGAGCAGTACTTC.

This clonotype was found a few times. The CDR3 DNA reads as TGTGCCAGCAGCTTATCACACCAGGGCTACTCTGGGGCCAACGTCCTGACTTTC. Protein: CASSLSHQGYSGANVLTF. This rearrangement joins TRBV5-6 to TRBJ2-6; tentative D call: TRBD1 (5 bases). This CDR3 contains 18 residues. Per germline, CDR1 SGHDT and CDR2 YYEEEE. The V end was cut by 2 bases, the J end by 0 bases, with 15 bases between.

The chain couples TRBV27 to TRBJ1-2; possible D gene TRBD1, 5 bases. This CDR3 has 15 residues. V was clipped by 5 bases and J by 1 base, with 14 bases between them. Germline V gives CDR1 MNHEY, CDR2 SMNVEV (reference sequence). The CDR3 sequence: CASSPDSGHNYGYTF. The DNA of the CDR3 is TGTGCCAGCAGTCCAGACAGCGGACATAACTATGGCTACACCTTC.

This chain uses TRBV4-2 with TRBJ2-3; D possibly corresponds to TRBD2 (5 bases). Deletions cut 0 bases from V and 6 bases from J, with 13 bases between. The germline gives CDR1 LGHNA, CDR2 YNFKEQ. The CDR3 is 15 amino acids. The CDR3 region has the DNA TGTGCCAGCAGCCAAGACCCTCAGGAGGCGGATACGCAGTATTTT. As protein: CASSQDPQEADTQYF.

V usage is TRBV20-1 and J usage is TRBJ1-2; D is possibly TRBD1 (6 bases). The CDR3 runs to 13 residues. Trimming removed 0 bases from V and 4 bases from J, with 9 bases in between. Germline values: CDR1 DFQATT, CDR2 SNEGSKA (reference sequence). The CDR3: CSAREGAVYGYTF. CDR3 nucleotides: TGCAGTGCTAGAGAGGGGGCGGTCTATGGCTACACCTTC.

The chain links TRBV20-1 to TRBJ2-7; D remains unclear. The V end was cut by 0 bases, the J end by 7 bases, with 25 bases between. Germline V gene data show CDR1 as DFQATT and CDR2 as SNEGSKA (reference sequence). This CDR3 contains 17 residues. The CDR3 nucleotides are TGCAGTGCTAGAGATTATAGGGAACCAGCAACCTACAATGAGCAGTACTTC. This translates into CSARDYREPATYNEQYF.

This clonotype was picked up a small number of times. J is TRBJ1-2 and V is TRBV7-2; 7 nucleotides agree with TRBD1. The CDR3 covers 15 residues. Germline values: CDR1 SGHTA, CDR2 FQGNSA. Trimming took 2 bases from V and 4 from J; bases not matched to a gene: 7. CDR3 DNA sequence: TGTGCCAGCAGCTTATCTGAGACAGGGCTCTATGGCTACACCTTC. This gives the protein CASSLSETGLYGYTF. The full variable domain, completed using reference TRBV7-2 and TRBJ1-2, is GAGVSQSPSNKVTEKGKDVELRCDPISGHTALYWYRQSLGQGLEFLIYFQGNSAPDKSGLPSDRFSAERTGGSVSTLTIQRTQQEDSAVYLCASSLSETGLYGYTFGSGTRLTVV.

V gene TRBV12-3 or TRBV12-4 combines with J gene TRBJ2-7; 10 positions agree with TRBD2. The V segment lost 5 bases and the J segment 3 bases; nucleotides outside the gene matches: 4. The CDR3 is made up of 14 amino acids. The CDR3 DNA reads TGTGCCAGCAGTAGCGGGGGGGCTCTCTACGAGCAGTACTTC. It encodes CASSSGGALYEQYF.

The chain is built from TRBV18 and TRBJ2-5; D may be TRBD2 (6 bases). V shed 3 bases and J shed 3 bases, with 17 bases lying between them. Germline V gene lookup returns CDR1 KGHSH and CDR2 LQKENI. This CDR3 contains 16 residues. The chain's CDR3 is CASSPRVRLAKETQYF. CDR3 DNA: TGTGCCAGCTCACCCAGGGTGAGGCTAGCGAAAGAGACCCAGTACTTC.

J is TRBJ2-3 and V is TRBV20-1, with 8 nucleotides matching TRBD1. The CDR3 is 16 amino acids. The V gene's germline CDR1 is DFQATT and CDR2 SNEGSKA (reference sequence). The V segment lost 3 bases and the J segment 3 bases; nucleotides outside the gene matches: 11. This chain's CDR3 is CSASDQDRAWTDTQYF. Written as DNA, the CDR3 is TGCAGTGCTAGTGATCAGGACAGGGCATGGACAGATACGCAGTATTTT.

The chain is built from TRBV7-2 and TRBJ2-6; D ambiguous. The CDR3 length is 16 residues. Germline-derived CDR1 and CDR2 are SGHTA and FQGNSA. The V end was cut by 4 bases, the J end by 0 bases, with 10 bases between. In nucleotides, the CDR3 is TGTGCCAGCAGCTCGCCACGGGCCTCTGGGGCCAACGTCCTGACTTTC. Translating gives CASSSPRASGANVLTF.

The chain's CDR3 is CASSPTGAQGLLTKNIQYF. CDR3 nucleotide sequence: TGTGCCAGCAGTCCGACAGGGGCTCAGGGTCTACTAACCAAAAACATTCAGTACTTC. The chain recombines TRBV12-3 or TRBV12-4 with TRBJ2-7; TRBD1 agrees at 8 bases. The DNA end is a closer match to TRBJ2-4, so the J assignment may be wrong. CDR3 length equals 19 residues.

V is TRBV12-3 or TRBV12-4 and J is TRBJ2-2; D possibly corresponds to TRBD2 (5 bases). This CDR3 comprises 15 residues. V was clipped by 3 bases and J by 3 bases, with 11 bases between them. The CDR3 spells CASSFGLQDTGELFF. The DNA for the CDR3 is TGTGCCAGCAGTTTCGGACTCCAAGACACCGGGGAGCTGTTTTTT.